This TCR beta chain originates from a study of control samples from healthy donors and cancer patients. Sequenced by immunoSEQ multiplex PCR; TCRdb stores in-frame clones only, minus some. Among over 120,000 clones listed, 91% were seen once. CDR1 is SEHNR and CDR2 is FQNEAQ in the germline V gene (reference sequence). V dropped 5 bases and J dropped 6 bases, with 11 bases sitting between them. This CDR3 is 13 amino acids long. This receptor was obtained from a man aged 25 to 40 in good health. The chain couples TRBV7-9 to TRBJ2-1; D is possibly TRBD2 (6 bases). The sample consisted of blood. CDR3 sequence reads: CASSPTSSNEQFF. The CDR3 coding sequence is TGTGCCAGCAGCCCAACTAGCAGCAATGAGCAGTTCTTC.